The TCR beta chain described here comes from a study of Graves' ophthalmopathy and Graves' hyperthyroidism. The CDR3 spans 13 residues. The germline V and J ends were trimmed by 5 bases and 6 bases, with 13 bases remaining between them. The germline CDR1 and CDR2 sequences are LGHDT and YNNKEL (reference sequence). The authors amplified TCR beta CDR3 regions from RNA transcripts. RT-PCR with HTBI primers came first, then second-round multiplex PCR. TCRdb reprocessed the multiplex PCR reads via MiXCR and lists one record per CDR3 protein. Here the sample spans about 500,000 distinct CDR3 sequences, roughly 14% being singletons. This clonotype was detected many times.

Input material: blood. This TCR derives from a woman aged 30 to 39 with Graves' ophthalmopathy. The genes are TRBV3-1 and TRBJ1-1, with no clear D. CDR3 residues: CASSGWTDPEAFF. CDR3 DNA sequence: TGTGCCAGCAGCGGATGGACGGACCCTGAAGCTTTCTTT.